Below, 5 T cell receptor beta chains from the same sample are listed, as sequenced in a study of T-cell memory formation after mild COVID-19 (dated by TCRdb to the early 2020s). The protocol used for the library was 5' RACE. For sequencing, an Illumina NovaSeq 6000 was employed. The raw public data were reprocessed by TCRdb itself: fastp quality trimming at Q25, MiXCR clonotype calling, in-frame beta chains only. Rows are unified per CDR3 protein, each entry keeping the most common DNA and genes. The sample records 450,000 or so distinct CDR3 sequences, approximately 23% of which are singletons. 9.5% to 15% of the sample comes from the top ten. Material for sequencing was PBMCs or a T cell subset sorted from them (not recorded which). These receptors all stem from an adult woman who had mild COVID-19 (a few samples of this study predate the infection). The sample titles of this study are shuffled in the database, so cell type and time point are left out; the donor was told from shared clones.

The CDR3 DNA reads TGTGCCAGCAGCCAAGTTCGACTAGCGGGCAAAGAGACCCAGTACTTC. Translating gives CASSQVRLAGKETQYF. The chain joins TRBV3-1 to TRBJ2-5; the match to TRBD2 covers 10 bases. The CDR3 extends over 16 amino acids. V was clipped by 1 base and J by 3 bases; unmatched bases: 5. Germline V gives CDR1 LGHDT, CDR2 YNNKEL (reference sequence).

The V and J genes are TRBV4-1 and TRBJ1-1; no clear D gene. Germline values: CDR1 MGHRA, CDR2 YSYEKL. Deletions cut 2 bases from V and 0 bases from J, with 13 bases between. The CDR3 has 16 residues. The CDR3 DNA reads as TGCGCCAGCAGCCAACTCCGGACCGGCATGAACACTGAAGCTTTCTTT. Translation gives CASSQLRTGMNTEAFF.

This clonotype was observed a few times. The chain has TRBV24-1 and TRBJ2-7; 11 bases are a match to TRBD2. Losses at the gene ends were 2 bases for V and 4 bases for J; bases not matched to a gene: 6. The V gene's germline CDR1 is KGHDR and CDR2 SFDVKD. The CDR3 spans 16 residues. In nucleotides, the CDR3 is TGTGCCACCAGTGATTCATTGACTAGCGGGATTTACGAGCAGTACTTC. Translated, it gives CATSDSLTSGIYEQYF.

This clonotype was counted only a few times. The genes are TRBV3-1 and TRBJ1-1, with 9 bases that match TRBD1. The CDR3 runs 14 residues. Looked up from germline, CDR1 is LGHDT and CDR2 is YNNKEL (reference sequence). V was clipped by 1 base and J by 11 bases; unmatched bases: 8. The CDR3, as DNA: TGTGCCAGCAGCCAAGGCAGTACGGGGACAGGGGCTTTCTTT. Translating it yields CASSQGSTGTGAFF.

The CDR3 sequence: CAISGFLQGITKNIQYF. The CDR3 nucleotides read TGTGCCATCAGTGGGTTTCTACAGGGGATTACCAAAAACATTCAGTACTTC. The chain recombines TRBV10-3 with TRBJ2-4; 7 bases are shared with TRBD1. With 4 bases clipped from V and 2 bases from J, the junction kept 11 bases outside the gene matches. The germline gives CDR1 ENHRY, CDR2 SYGVKD. The CDR3 totals 17 residues.